The present entry profiles one T cell receptor (beta chain) with its context. The CDR3 covers 18 residues. The germline V gene has CDR1 SGHNT and CDR2 YYREEE (reference sequence). Trimming at V came to 0 bases and at J to 3 bases, leaving 10 bases not matched to a gene. Original processing notes: Estimation of nucleated cell counts relied on the amplification of reference gene primers. This table comes from immunoSEQ multiplex PCR, and its TCRdb copy is limited to in-frame clones, with some not included. V, J and clone size reflect that table, while D and trimming were determined from the DNA. This sample has around 180,000 clones, with about four fifths found just once. The study counted Cohort 3 donors as recovered given two negative PCRs, clearance, or symptom resolution. The source of the sample is a study of blood T cell repertoires in COVID-19. Study-wide context: Acute and convalescent COVID-19 specimens originated in the United States, Italy and Spain. PBMCs, B-cell-depleted T cells, or T cells were the source of the cDNA or gDNA that made up the material.

The specimen sequenced was PBMCs or T cells enriched from blood (not recorded which). The V call is TRBV5-4, the J call TRBJ2-3; 10 nucleotides match TRBD2. The clonotype originates from a man between 50 and 59 years old who had recovered from COVID-19. The CDR3 nucleotides are TGTGCCAGCAGCTTGGGACTATCGAGCGGGGGGGCAACAGATACGCAGTATTTT. Amino acid sequence: CASSLGLSSGGATDTQYF.